The 10 T cell receptor beta chains below were found in one sample sequenced in a study of T cells in Graves' hyperthyroidism and ophthalmopathy. RNA transcripts gave rise to amplified TCR beta CDR3 regions. HTBI primers were used for first-round RT-PCR of the TCR CDR3. TCRdb recomputed calls from the multiplex PCR reads with MiXCR, one row per CDR3 protein. The sample shows 500,000 or so distinct CDR3 sequences, approximately 17% of them seen only once. The sequencing input was blood. These receptors were obtained from a woman aged 18-29 years with Graves' ophthalmopathy.

This clonotype was recorded many times. The V call is TRBV7-9, the J call TRBJ2-1; D gene ambiguous. Germline CDR1 reads SEHNR; CDR2 reads FQNEAQ (reference sequence). Trimming pared 1 base from V and 6 bases from J, leaving 16 bases between. This CDR3 contains 16 residues. The CDR3 bases are TGTGCCAGCAGCTTAGTGTTCGCTGAAAAAGGCAATGAGCAGTTCTTC. Protein: CASSLVFAEKGNEQFF.

This clonotype has a handful of counts. The V call is TRBV15, the J call TRBJ2-1; 11 bases are shared with TRBD2. CDR3 length: 17 amino acids. From germline, CDR1 is LNHNV and CDR2 YYDKDF (reference sequence). The trim removed 3 bases at V and 2 bases at J, leaving 6 bases unmatched. The CDR3 nucleotides read TGTGCCACCAGCAGCGGGACTAGCGGAGGTACCTACAATGAGCAGTTCTTC. Amino acids: CATSSGTSGGTYNEQFF.

This clonotype has a handful of counts. V is TRBV28 and J is TRBJ2-7, with D possibly matching TRBD2 (6 bases). Germline CDR1 is MDHEN and CDR2 is SYDVKM. There are 14 residues in the CDR3. V shed 3 bases and J shed 2 bases, with 11 bases lying between them. CDR3 coding DNA: TGTGCCAGCAGTTTGGCGGGACTTCCCTACGAGCAGTACTTC. Protein sequence: CASSLAGLPYEQYF.

This clonotype was seen at least ten times. V is TRBV13 and J is TRBJ1-4, with D possibly matching TRBD1 (6 bases). The germline V gene encodes CDR1 PRHDT and CDR2 FYEKMQ (reference sequence). Trimming removed 5 bases at V and 7 bases at J, with 17 bases between. The CDR3 contains 15 residues. The DNA for the CDR3 is TGTGCCAGCAGCGGGAAGCAACAGGGTGGTGAAAAACTGTTTTTT. Amino acids: CASSGKQQGGEKLFF.

In the case of this clonotype: A read error is possible here, since a much larger clone lies one base away. The chain carries TRBV6-1 and TRBJ2-3; D ambiguous. This CDR3 region has 14 residues. The germline CDR1 and CDR2 sequences are MNHNS and SASEGT. V lost 8 bases, J lost 6 bases, and 18 bases lay in between. The CDR3 DNA is TGTGCCAGCGGTCCCGGCGACTCTTGGGATACGCAGTATTTT. Translation gives CASGPGDSWDTQYF.

This clonotype was counted many times. The chain has TRBV7-9 and TRBJ2-1, with unresolved D. Germline V gene data show CDR1 as SEHNR and CDR2 as FQNEAQ (reference sequence). The CDR3 has 16 amino acids. Trimming removed 2 bases at V and 4 bases at J, with 15 bases between. The CDR3 sequence: CASSLYGSTMYNEQFF. For the CDR3, the DNA is TGTGCCAGCAGCTTATATGGCAGCACAATGTACAATGAGCAGTTCTTC.

This clonotype has just a few counts. The chain is built from TRBV27 and TRBJ1-2, with D perhaps TRBD1 (5 bases). Trimming left V 5 bases short and J 0 bases short, with 10 bases between. The length of the CDR3 is 14 residues. Per the germline V gene, CDR1 is MNHEY and CDR2 is SMNVEV (reference sequence). Here the CDR3 DNA reads TGTGCCAGCAGTGAGACAGAGGCTAACTATGGCTACACCTTC. Translating it yields CASSETEANYGYTF.

This clonotype was observed a few times. This chain joins TRBV19 and TRBJ1-5, with D unresolved. Germline V gene sequence: CDR1 LNHDA, CDR2 SQIVND (reference sequence). This CDR3 contains 14 residues. Trimming removed 1 base from V and 4 bases from J, with 8 bases in between. The CDR3, as DNA: TGTGCCAGTAGTATAGGATGGAGGAATCAGCCCCAGCATTTT. This encodes CASSIGWRNQPQHF.

This chain uses TRBV6-1 with TRBJ2-7; 8 bases align to TRBD1. Germline CDR1 is MNHNS and CDR2 is SASEGT. The CDR3 covers 16 residues. J lost 2 bases, V lost 6 bases, and 12 bases had no gene match. The CDR3 region is CASSAIPGQAPYEQYF. The CDR3 nucleotides read TGTGCCAGCAGCGCAATTCCGGGACAGGCGCCCTACGAGCAGTACTTC.

The chain employs TRBV7-6 and TRBJ2-5, with TRBD1 identical over 7 bases. After removal of 5 bases from V and 7 bases from J, the junction contained 7 bases not matched to a gene. Germline V gene data show CDR1 as SGHVS and CDR2 as FNYEAQ. The CDR3 has 13 residues. The CDR3 sequence is CASSGQELGTQYF. The CDR3 region has the DNA TGTGCCAGCAGCGGACAGGAGCTGGGGACCCAGTACTTC.